The 17 T cell receptor beta chains below come from one sample, sequenced in a study of T cell responses to AZD1222 COVID-19 vaccine. TCRdb's copy holds only in-frame clones and misses some; the assay was immunoSEQ multiplex PCR. The sample lists approximately 130,000 clones; roughly 92% were seen once. Sequenced material: peripheral blood, taken 28 days after the second AZD1222 dose. All receptors derive from an adult who received the AZD1222 COVID-19 vaccine.

Only a few counts were recorded for this clone. This chain uses TRBV6-2 or TRBV6-3 with TRBJ2-1; 8 bases are shared with TRBD2. The germline V gene has CDR1 MNHEY and CDR2 SVGEGT. V lost 0 bases and J lost 7; bases outside the gene matches: 5. The CDR3 is 15 amino acids. The CDR3 bases are TGTGCCAGCAGTTACTCTGAGCGGGAGAAGAATGAGCAGTTCTTC. Protein sequence: CASSYSEREKNEQFF.

The rearrangement uses TRBV9 and TRBJ1-1, with D hard to call. V dropped 4 bases and J dropped 0 bases, with 7 bases sitting between them. This CDR3 region has 13 residues. Germline lookup yields CDR1 SGDLS and CDR2 YYNGEE. CDR3 in amino acids: CASSPRLNTEAFF. Written as DNA, the CDR3 is TGTGCCAGCAGCCCCCGGCTGAACACTGAAGCTTTCTTT.

The chain links TRBV3-1 (or the pseudogene TRBV3-2) to TRBJ2-5, with TRBD2 identical over 11 bases. The germline V gene has CDR1 LGHDT and CDR2 YNNKEL (reference sequence). The V and J ends lost 4 bases and 6 bases, in that order; junction bases with no gene match: 10. This CDR3 is built from 16 residues. CDR3 sequence: CASSPDSGGAWKTQYF. CDR3 in DNA: TGTGCCAGCAGCCCCGATAGCGGGGGGGCCTGGAAGACCCAGTACTTC.

This clone has a single count. V and J are TRBV30 and TRBJ1-1; D possibly corresponds to TRBD1 (5 bases). Germline V gene lookup returns CDR1 GTSNPN and CDR2 SVGIG (reference sequence). V lost 3 bases and J lost 1, with 9 bases in between. The CDR3 runs 13 residues. For the CDR3, the DNA is TGTGCCTGGAGGAGGGGACCGAACACTGAAGCTTTCTTT. It codes for CAWRRGPNTEAFF.

V gene TRBV11-1 combines with J gene TRBJ1-5; 9 bases agree with TRBD1. CDR1 is SGHAT, CDR2 FQDESV, per germline (reference sequence). The trim removed 1 base at V and 4 bases at J, leaving 2 bases unmatched. This CDR3 spans 15 amino acids. The CDR3, as DNA: TGTGCCAGCAGCTTAGGGACAGGGGTAAATCAGCCCCAGCATTTT. Translation: CASSLGTGVNQPQHF.

CDR3 sequence (DNA): TGTGCCACCTCTAGCGGGAAGAATAACAATGAGCAGTTCTTC. Translated: CATSSGKNNNEQFF. The rearrangement uses TRBV9 and TRBJ2-1; 9 nucleotides match TRBD2. The V gene's germline CDR1 is SGDLS and CDR2 YYNGEE. The CDR3 sequence is 14 residues long. J lost 5 bases, V lost 9 bases, and 9 bases had no gene match.

The chain uses TRBV3-1 (or the pseudogene TRBV3-2) and TRBJ2-1; 7 bases are a match to TRBD2. Germline V CDR1 and CDR2: LGHDT, YNNKEL (reference sequence). There are 15 residues in the CDR3. The ends lost 4 bases at V and 0 bases at J; junction bases unmatched: 3. CDR3 amino acids: CASSPGGSSYNEQFF. Written as DNA, the CDR3 is TGTGCCAGCAGCCCTGGCGGGAGCTCCTACAATGAGCAGTTCTTC.

The chain couples TRBV6-5 to TRBJ1-1; D is perhaps TRBD1 (6 bases). Germline CDR1 MNHEY, CDR2 SVGAGI. CDR3 length: 13 amino acids. Deletions cut 7 bases from V and 1 base from J, with 10 bases between. CDR3 residues: CASIKQGNTEAFF. The DNA of the CDR3 is TGTGCCAGCATCAAACAGGGGAACACTGAAGCTTTCTTT.

CDR3 in DNA: TGCGCCAGCAGTGAGTCGGTCCTCGGAAACACCATATATTTT. Protein sequence: CASSESVLGNTIYF. V gene TRBV10-1 combines with J gene TRBJ1-3; D is uncertain. V was shortened by 0 bases and J by 4 bases, with 7 bases between the two germline ends. The germline gives CDR1 WNHNN, CDR2 SYGVQD (reference sequence). The CDR3 has 14 residues.

This clone occurred once. The CDR3 here is CSVVGQAGVFNEQFF. CDR3 in DNA: TGCAGCGTTGTGGGACAGGCGGGAGTTTTCAATGAGCAGTTCTTC. The V call is TRBV29-1, the J call TRBJ2-1, with D maybe TRBD1 (8 bases). Trimming removed 4 bases at V and 6 bases at J, with 19 bases between. The CDR3 is made up of 15 amino acids. Germline CDR1 SQVTM, CDR2 ANQGSEA.

The CDR3 protein is CASSNTGADYGYTF. CDR3 nucleotides: TGTGCCAGCAGTAACACAGGGGCTGACTATGGCTACACCTTC. This sequence joins TRBV2 and TRBJ1-2, with 7 positions matching TRBD1. The germline V gene encodes CDR1 SNHLY and CDR2 FYNNEI. This CDR3 is 14 amino acids long. Losses at the gene ends were 5 bases for V and 3 bases for J; bases not matched to a gene: 6.

The rearrangement uses TRBV3-1 (or the pseudogene TRBV3-2) and TRBJ2-4; TRBD1 matches at 9 bases. The CDR3 covers 17 residues. V lost 3 bases, J lost 10 bases, and 16 bases stayed unmatched. In germline, CDR1 is LGHDT, CDR2 YNNKEL (reference sequence). CDR3 sequence reads: CASSQGPGQGGGWIQYF. In DNA, the CDR3 is TGTGCCAGCAGCCAGGGGCCGGGACAGGGTGGTGGTTGGATTCAGTACTTC.

The rearrangement joins TRBV9 to TRBJ2-2; unclear D gene. V was cut by 1 base and J by 2 bases, with 12 bases left in between. Germline V gene data show CDR1 as SGDLS and CDR2 as YYNGEE. The length of the CDR3 is 16 residues. The CDR3: CASSVIGFPNTGELFF. DNA for the CDR3: TGTGCCAGCAGCGTAATCGGGTTTCCAAACACCGGGGAGCTGTTTTTT.

The chain employs TRBV29-1 and TRBJ2-3; D is perhaps TRBD1 (5 bases). The CDR3 totals 12 residues. The germline gives CDR1 SQVTM, CDR2 ANQGSEA. V was trimmed by 5 bases and J by 5 bases, leaving 11 bases between them. The DNA of the CDR3 is TGCAGCGTTACGCAGGGTTTAGATACGCAGTATTTT. The encoded protein is CSVTQGLDTQYF.

The chain carries TRBV10-1 and TRBJ2-5; unclear D gene. The CDR3 spans 10 residues. Germline V CDR1 and CDR2: WNHNN, SYGVQD (reference sequence). V was shortened by 9 bases and J by 1 base, with 3 bases between the two germline ends. The CDR3 DNA reads as TGCGCCAGATCCCAAGAGACCCAGTACTTC. This sequence encodes CARSQETQYF.

The gene calls are TRBV7-8 and TRBJ2-1; D is possibly TRBD1 or TRBD2 (5 bases each). The CDR3 spans 13 residues. Trimming pared 1 base from V and 10 bases from J, leaving 11 bases between. Germline values: CDR1 SGHVS, CDR2 FQNEAQ. The CDR3 protein is CASSLEGPGEQFF. The DNA of the CDR3 is TGTGCCAGCAGCTTAGAGGGACCAGGAGAGCAGTTCTTC.

This clone was seen just once. This chain connects TRBV7-8 to TRBJ2-2, with 8 bases lining up with TRBD2. V lost 5 bases, J lost 2 bases, and 7 bases stayed unmatched. CDR3 length equals 16 residues. In germline, CDR1 is SGHVS, CDR2 FQNEAQ. The CDR3 nucleotides are TGTGCCAGCAGCGCGCTAGCGGGTATTAACACCGGGGAGCTGTTTTTT. This codes for CASSALAGINTGELFF.